The 7 T cell receptor beta chains below were found in one sample sequenced in a study of OX40 agonist ivuxolimab in advanced cancers. Sequencing used immunoSEQ multiplex PCR; TCRdb keeps in-frame clones, though not all of them. The sample lists some 80,000 clones, over 75% seen once, with approximately 0.3% in the top ten. The specimen comprised CD4+ or CD8+ T cells sorted from blood, sampled in a trial of the OX40 agonist ivuxolimab. The receptor set was obtained from an adult with an advanced solid tumor such as melanoma, head and neck, liver or kidney cancer.

The rearrangement links TRBV4-1 to TRBJ2-2; 7 nucleotides match TRBD1. J was trimmed by 0 bases and V by 2 bases; bases with no gene match: 9. The CDR3 has 18 residues. Germline values: CDR1 MGHRA, CDR2 YSYEKL. CDR3 residues: CASSQLIGTAPNTGELFF. The CDR3 nucleotides are TGCGCCAGCAGCCAACTAATTGGGACAGCTCCGAACACCGGGGAGCTGTTTTTT.

V is TRBV7-7 and J is TRBJ2-5, with 7 positions matching TRBD2. This CDR3 is built from 13 residues. Germline CDR1 and CDR2: SSHAT and FNYEAQ (reference sequence). The V and J ends lost 5 bases and 5 bases, in that order; junction bases with no gene match: 5. CDR3 nucleotide sequence: TGTGCCAGCAGCCGACTAGCTCTTGAGACCCAGTACTTC. Protein sequence: CASSRLALETQYF.

The chain joins TRBV2 to TRBJ2-2, with TRBD2 as a possible D gene (5 bases). Germline values: CDR1 SNHLY, CDR2 FYNNEI. V lost 2 bases and J lost 5, with 12 bases in between. The CDR3 spans 15 residues. The CDR3 region is CASSERVPGTGELFF. CDR3 coding DNA: TGTGCCAGCAGTGAAAGGGTGCCGGGGACCGGGGAGCTGTTTTTT.

This chain uses TRBV28 with TRBJ2-7; D ambiguous. V gave up 3 bases and J gave up 0 bases, with 9 bases separating them. The CDR3 is 14 amino acids. CDR1 and CDR2 from the germline V gene are MDHEN and SYDVKM. The CDR3 loop reads CASSFLEPSYEQYF. Written as DNA, the CDR3 is TGTGCCAGCAGTTTTTTAGAGCCCTCCTACGAGCAGTACTTC.

This chain joins TRBV7-9 and TRBJ2-1; D is perhaps TRBD2 (6 bases). Trimming pared 3 bases from V and 10 bases from J, leaving 10 bases between. The germline V gene has CDR1 SEHNR and CDR2 FQNEAQ (reference sequence). The CDR3 length is 12 residues. CDR3 sequence (DNA): TGTGCCAGCAGCTTCAGCGGGCCAGAGCAGTTCTTC. Translated: CASSFSGPEQFF.

The rearrangement joins TRBV9 to TRBJ1-2; TRBD1 might be the D (5 bases). The germline V and J ends were trimmed by 3 bases and 7 bases, with 7 bases remaining between them. This CDR3 contains 11 residues. Germline CDR1 and CDR2: SGDLS and YYNGEE. The CDR3 region is CASSGGRGYTF. CDR3 nucleotides: TGTGCCAGCAGCGGGGGACGTGGCTACACCTTC.

The chain carries TRBV7-9 and TRBJ2-5; TRBD2 agrees at 14 bases. Germline values: CDR1 SEHNR, CDR2 FQNEAQ (reference sequence). J lost 5 bases, V lost 0 bases, and 8 bases had no gene match. This CDR3 comprises 18 residues. CDR3 amino acids: CASSLAGGLAGVRETQYF. DNA for the CDR3: TGTGCCAGCAGCTTAGCTGGGGGACTAGCGGGAGTTCGTGAGACCCAGTACTTC. Variable domain in full (rest from reference TRBV7-9 and TRBJ2-5): DTGVSQNPRHKITKRGQNVTFRCDPISEHNRLYWYRQTLGQGPEFLTYFQNEAQLEKSRLLSDRFSAERPKGSFSTLEIQRTEQGDSAMYLCASSLAGGLAGVRETQYFGPGTRLLVL.